The entry that follows covers one T cell receptor beta chain sequence. The data were obtained in a study of blood T cell repertoires in COVID-19. Authors' analysis steps: Amplifying reference gene primers gave estimates of nucleated cell counts. Generated by immunoSEQ multiplex PCR, the TCRdb table keeps only in-frame clones and is missing some. The DNA gave D and trimming, while V, J and clone size come from that table. The sample has some 150,000 clones; 86% are singletons. CDR1 is SGHRS and CDR2 is YFSETQ in the germline V gene. The CDR3 loop spans 15 amino acids. Trimming removed 0 bases at V and 0 bases at J, with 10 bases between.

This receptor was identified in a woman at least 80 years old in a cohort sampled during active or convalescent COVID-19. Sequencing used peripheral blood. The genes are TRBV5-1 and TRBJ2-7; the D is unclear. Here the CDR3 DNA reads TGCGCCAGCAGCTTGGGACACAGCAGCTCCTACGAGCAGTACGTC. The encoded protein is CASSLGHSSSYEQYV.